Presented here are 8 T cell receptor beta chains from one specimen sequenced in a study of blood T cell repertoires in COVID-19. Clones were sequenced by immunoSEQ multiplex PCR, and TCRdb holds only the in-frame ones, with some missing. Among around 200,000 clones listed, about 85% were seen once. Material: peripheral blood. The source is a woman aged 18-29 years who had recovered from COVID-19.

The chain carries TRBV7-2 and TRBJ2-2, with TRBD2 matching 11 bases. Trimming took 6 bases from V and 4 from J; bases not matched to a gene: 7. The CDR3 is 16 amino acids. Germline CDR1 and CDR2: SGHTA and FQGNSA. Here the CDR3 DNA reads TGTGCCAGCAGTAAGACTAGCGGGATCCCCACCGGGGAGCTGTTTTTT. Translated: CASSKTSGIPTGELFF.

In DNA form, the CDR3 reads TGTGCCAGCAGCTTCGGACAGGGCTCCTACGAGCAGTACTTC. Its protein is CASSFGQGSYEQYF. This chain links TRBV11-2 with TRBJ2-7; the match to TRBD1 covers 8 bases. This CDR3 spans 14 amino acids. Germline values: CDR1 SGHAT, CDR2 FQNNGV. The J segment lost 0 bases and the V segment lost 3 bases, leaving 1 base of the junction unmatched.

V usage is TRBV2 and J usage is TRBJ1-3; a weak D match, TRBD1 (6 bases). V lost 4 bases and J lost 0, with 13 bases in between. In germline, CDR1 is SNHLY, CDR2 FYNNEI. CDR3 length: 16 residues. CDR3: CASSVDRSHSGNTIYF. The DNA for the CDR3 is TGTGCCAGCAGTGTGGACAGAAGCCACTCTGGAAACACCATATATTTT.

This clone was seen a handful of times. The chain employs TRBV10-3 and TRBJ2-7; 9 bases are shared with TRBD1. This CDR3 has 15 amino acids. J was trimmed by 2 bases and V by 1 base; bases with no gene match: 3. Germline V CDR1 and CDR2: ENHRY, SYGVKD. The CDR3 spells CAISELGQGAYEQYF. CDR3 bases: TGTGCCATCAGTGAGTTGGGACAGGGTGCCTACGAGCAGTACTTC.

This clone was detected only once. CDR3 loop: CASSEGTANGYTF. CDR3 coding DNA: TGTGCCAGCAGCGAGGGGACAGCAAATGGCTACACCTTC. This chain connects TRBV9 to TRBJ1-2; 7 bases are shared with TRBD1. CDR3 length: 13 amino acids. The J segment lost 6 bases and the V segment lost 3 bases, leaving 5 bases of the junction unmatched. Germline CDR1 SGDLS, CDR2 YYNGEE.

This sequence joins TRBV11-2 and TRBJ1-3; D unclear. The length of the CDR3 is 13 residues. Trimming stripped 6 bases from V and 7 bases from J, with 13 bases between. Germline V gene lookup returns CDR1 SGHAT and CDR2 FQNNGV. The DNA of the CDR3 is TGTGCCAGCAGTCGTGCCTCCGGGAACACCATATATTTT. This translates into CASSRASGNTIYF.

The chain is built from TRBV6-5 and TRBJ1-2; D gene unclear. The V gene's germline CDR1 is MNHEY and CDR2 SVGAGI. Between the trimmed V and J ends, which lost 7 bases and 2 bases, there was a span of 11 bases. This CDR3 contains 13 residues. The CDR3 DNA reads as TGTGCCAGCATGAAGCAGACAAACTATGGCTACACCTTC. This encodes CASMKQTNYGYTF.

This clone was counted a few times. This chain connects TRBV4-3 to TRBJ2-1; possibly TRBD2 for D (5 bases). The germline CDR1 and CDR2 sequences are LGHNA and YSLEER. V was shortened by 4 bases and J by 5 bases, with 18 bases between the two germline ends. The CDR3 runs 16 residues. CDR3 DNA sequence: TGCGCCAGCAGCCGATGGTGGGAGCCTCCTGACAATGAGCAGTTCTTC. As protein: CASSRWWEPPDNEQFF.